One and the same sample provided the 31 T cell receptor beta chains below, sequenced in a study of T cells in Graves' hyperthyroidism and ophthalmopathy. The CDR3 regions of TCR beta were amplified from RNA transcripts. HTBI primers were employed in a first-round RT-PCR of the TCR CDR3. Using its own MiXCR run on the multiplex PCR reads, TCRdb lists one record per CDR3 protein. The data hold fewer than 350,000 distinct CDR3 sequences, with approximately 16% observed a single time. The specimen was blood. These receptors were taken from a woman in her forties or fifties with Graves' hyperthyroidism that later progressed to Graves' ophthalmopathy.

This chain connects TRBV6-1 to TRBJ1-5; tentatively, D is TRBD1 (5 bases). The CDR3 has 16 amino acids. Germline V gene lookup returns CDR1 MNHNS and CDR2 SASEGT. Trimming left V 6 bases short and J 1 base short, with 16 bases between. CDR3 coding DNA: TGTGCCAGCAGCAAACCGTCCGAGGGGAGCAATCAGCCCCAGCATTTT. Encoded protein: CASSKPSEGSNQPQHF.

This chain connects TRBV19 to TRBJ1-2; no firm D call. This CDR3 is built from 13 residues. Germline V gene lookup returns CDR1 LNHDA and CDR2 SQIVND (reference sequence). V gave up 5 bases and J gave up 4 bases, with 11 bases separating them. CDR3 in amino acids: CASSAGKIYGYTF. The CDR3 region has the DNA TGTGCCAGTAGTGCCGGGAAGATCTATGGCTACACCTTC.

This clonotype was recorded many times. J is TRBJ1-1 and V is TRBV20-1, with 8 bases that match TRBD1. The germline V gene has CDR1 DFQATT and CDR2 SNEGSKA (reference sequence). The CDR3 consists of 12 residues. The V and J ends lost 6 bases and 8 bases, in that order; junction bases with no gene match: 8. CDR3 amino acids: CSATQGAKEAFF. The CDR3, as DNA: TGCAGTGCGACGCAGGGGGCGAAGGAAGCTTTCTTT.

This clonotype was seen repeatedly, ten times or more. The genes are TRBV6-1 and TRBJ1-1; D might be TRBD1 (5 bases). The CDR3 covers 13 residues. V lost 6 bases and J lost 1, with 9 bases in between. Germline loops: CDR1 MNHNS, CDR2 SASEGT. The CDR3 loop is CASRRDQNTEAFF. As DNA, the CDR3 is TGTGCCAGCAGAAGGGACCAGAACACTGAAGCTTTCTTT.

This clonotype has a single count. This chain connects TRBV4-1 to TRBJ2-1, with 7 bases fitting TRBD2. J gave up 8 bases and V 2 bases, and 9 bases lay outside the gene matches. CDR1 MGHRA and CDR2 YSYEKL come from the germline V gene. This CDR3 region has 15 residues. The CDR3 DNA follows: TGCGCCAGCAGCCAACCAAGGCGGGAGAGGTATGAGCAGTTCTTC. This codes for CASSQPRRERYEQFF.

V usage is TRBV29-1 and J usage is TRBJ2-3; a possible D gene is TRBD1 (6 bases). Trimming shortened V by 7 bases and J by 0 bases, and 11 bases separated the two germline ends. This CDR3 spans 13 amino acids. Germline assignment: CDR1 SQVTM and CDR2 ANQGSEA. CDR3 in DNA: TGCAGCGCCTGGACAGATAGCACAGATACGCAGTATTTT. Translation: CSAWTDSTDTQYF.

This clonotype has only a few counts. The V gene is TRBV6-1, the J gene TRBJ2-5, with D possibly being TRBD1 (6 bases). Germline assignment: CDR1 MNHNS and CDR2 SASEGT. The CDR3 consists of 15 residues. V lost 6 bases and J 1 base, leaving 15 bases between the germline ends. CDR3 sequence (DNA): TGTGCCAGCAGCGAGGTAGGGGGAGCCCAAGAGACCCAGTACTTC. Amino acids: CASSEVGGAQETQYF.

This clonotype was observed a few times. The chain carries TRBV14 and TRBJ2-7; D call uncertain. CDR1 is SGHDN and CDR2 is FVKESK in the germline V gene. V lost 0 bases to trimming and J lost 5 bases, with 14 bases between them. This CDR3 region has 15 residues. The CDR3 region is CASSQEGRPWHEQYF. The CDR3 DNA is TGTGCCAGCAGCCAAGAGGGCAGACCTTGGCACGAGCAGTACTTC.

The chain uses TRBV29-1 and TRBJ1-2; D may be TRBD1 (5 bases). The germline V gene has CDR1 SQVTM and CDR2 ANQGSEA. The CDR3 has 13 residues. The V end was cut by 3 bases, the J end by 4 bases, with 12 bases between. CDR3 in DNA: TGCAGCGTTGATAGGGGCGCGGGCTATGGCTACACCTTC. Translating gives CSVDRGAGYGYTF.

This clonotype was observed a few times. V is TRBV9 and J is TRBJ2-1, with 11 bases that match TRBD1. Trimming removed 3 bases from V and 6 bases from J; junction bases left unmatched: 5. The CDR3 loop spans 15 amino acids. In germline, CDR1 is SGDLS, CDR2 YYNGEE. CDR3 DNA sequence: TGTGCCAGCAGCGCCTCGGGACAGGGGGGCAATGAGCAGTTCTTC. Translation gives CASSASGQGGNEQFF. Looking up the rest from reference TRBV9 and TRBJ2-1 gives the full variable domain: DSGVTQTPKHLITATGQRVTLRCSPRSGDLSVYWYQQSLDQGLQFLIQYYNGEERAKGNILERFSAQQFPDLHSELNLSSLELGDSALYFCASSASGQGGNEQFFGPGTRLTVL.

This clonotype was seen repeatedly, ten times or more. The rearrangement joins TRBV20-1 to TRBJ2-3; 10 bases agree with TRBD2. V trimming: 6 bases; J trimming: 8 bases; junction bases outside the gene matches: 17. Per the germline V gene, CDR1 is DFQATT and CDR2 is SNEGSKA (reference sequence). The CDR3 loop spans 16 amino acids. Written as DNA, the CDR3 is TGCAGTGCGTATGACGAGCGGGAGGGCCTGGGGAGTACGCAGTATTTT. Amino acids: CSAYDEREGLGSTQYF.

This clonotype was counted between two and nine times. A much larger clone is a single base away; this may be a read error. V and J are TRBV2 and TRBJ2-5; possibly TRBD2 for D (5 bases). V was shortened by 4 bases and J by 7 bases, with 10 bases between the two germline ends. In germline, CDR1 is SNHLY, CDR2 FYNNEI. The CDR3 is 12 residues long. The CDR3 bases are TGTGCCAGCAGTGCGGACCGGGGGACCCAGTACTTC. Protein product: CASSADRGTQYF.

This clonotype has at least ten counts. The chain uses TRBV28 and TRBJ2-2; a possible D gene is TRBD2 (5 bases). CDR1 and CDR2 from the germline V gene are MDHEN and SYDVKM. V lost 4 bases, J lost 6 bases, and 12 bases lay in between. The CDR3 is 14 residues long. The CDR3 DNA reads TGTGCCAGCAGTTCCCGCGGAGGTTCCGGGGAGCTGTTTTTT. Its translation is CASSSRGGSGELFF.

Many counts were recorded for this clonotype. J is TRBJ1-1 and V is TRBV19, with D unresolved. This CDR3 has 14 amino acids. The germline V gene has CDR1 LNHDA and CDR2 SQIVND (reference sequence). The V end lost 2 bases, the J end lost 1 base, and 8 bases lay between the germline ends. CDR3 DNA sequence: TGTGCCAGTAGTATACAGGTAACGAACACTGAAGCTTTCTTT. Translated: CASSIQVTNTEAFF.

This clonotype showed up many times. The rearrangement links TRBV2 to TRBJ2-7; the D gene could be TRBD1 or TRBD2 (5 bases each). The CDR3 is 13 amino acids. V lost 5 bases and J 5 bases, leaving 13 bases between the germline ends. Germline CDR1 SNHLY, CDR2 FYNNEI. CDR3 sequence reads: CASSSLRGDEQYF. The DNA of the CDR3 is TGTGCCAGCAGTTCGCTCCGGGGCGACGAGCAGTACTTC.

The J gene is TRBJ1-5, the V gene TRBV6-1; D remains ambiguous. Germline loops: CDR1 MNHNS, CDR2 SASEGT. Trimming took off 2 bases at V and 3 bases at J, with 2 bases between the two ends. CDR3 length: 12 residues. As DNA, the CDR3 is TGTGCCAGCAGTGAACACAATCAGCCCCAGCATTTT. Its translation: CASSEHNQPQHF.

A few counts support this clonotype. The gene calls are TRBV24-1 and TRBJ2-1, with 7 bases aligning to TRBD2. The CDR3 totals 14 residues. Trimming removed 3 bases from V and 7 bases from J; junction bases left unmatched: 5. In germline, CDR1 is KGHDR, CDR2 SFDVKD. CDR3 protein: CATSDRLAGNEQFF. CDR3 nucleotides: TGTGCCACCAGTGATCGACTAGCTGGGAATGAGCAGTTCTTC.

V usage is TRBV7-2 and J usage is TRBJ2-7; tentatively, D is TRBD1 or TRBD2 (5 bases each). Trimming left V 2 bases short and J 3 bases short, with 8 bases between. This CDR3 comprises 13 residues. Germline V lookup: CDR1 SGHTA, CDR2 FQGNSA. The CDR3 nucleotides read TGTGCCAGCAGCTTAAGGGGAGTCTACGAGCAGTACTTC. It translates to CASSLRGVYEQYF.

At least ten counts were recorded for this clonotype. The chain recombines TRBV28 with TRBJ1-1; the D is unclear. CDR1 MDHEN and CDR2 SYDVKM come from the germline V gene. V shed 7 bases and J shed 0 bases, with 9 bases lying between them. The CDR3 spans 13 residues. The CDR3 DNA sequence: TGTGCCAGCACTGATCGCATGAACACTGAAGCTTTCTTT. Encoded protein: CASTDRMNTEAFF.

The V and J genes are TRBV5-1 and TRBJ1-1, with TRBD1 identical over 7 bases. This CDR3 is 17 amino acids long. CDR1 and CDR2 from the germline V gene are SGHRS and YFSETQ. V trimming: 2 bases; J trimming: 1 base; junction bases outside the gene matches: 11. CDR3 in DNA: TGCGCCAGCAGCTTCTTAGGGGGCCGTGGAGGGAACACTGAAGCTTTCTTT. Residues: CASSFLGGRGGNTEAFF.

This clonotype was detected many times. This chain joins TRBV20-1 and TRBJ2-7; D not resolved. Germline V CDR1 and CDR2: DFQATT, SNEGSKA (reference sequence). The CDR3 is made up of 13 amino acids. With 2 bases removed from V and 3 bases from J, the gap between germline ends came to 11 bases. Here the CDR3 DNA reads TGCAGTGCTAGACTTCTAGATCACTACGAGCAGTACTTC. It translates to CSARLLDHYEQYF.

Of note for this clonotype: Since a much larger clone is just one base distant, this may be a read error. The V gene is TRBV2, the J gene TRBJ2-2; the match to TRBD2 covers 13 bases. J gave up 9 bases and V 6 bases, and 7 bases lay outside the gene matches. The CDR3 extends over 15 amino acids. CDR1 is SNHLY and CDR2 is FYNNEI in the germline V gene. The CDR3 coding sequence is TGTGCCAGCAGGGGACTAGCGGGAAGGGTCAGGGAGCTGTTTTTT. Protein: CASRGLAGRVRELFF.

This clonotype was recorded a few times. The chain is built from TRBV5-6 and TRBJ2-3; 12 positions match TRBD2. Germline lookup yields CDR1 SGHDT and CDR2 YYEEEE. The CDR3 runs to 16 residues. J was trimmed by 4 bases and V by 6 bases; bases with no gene match: 9. The CDR3 is CASTLRLAGAADTQYF. In DNA form, the CDR3 reads TGTGCCAGCACCTTACGACTAGCGGGAGCGGCAGATACGCAGTATTTT.

This clonotype was found many times. The chain's CDR3 is CSADKTSGLTDTQYF. For the CDR3, the DNA is TGCAGTGCCGATAAGACTAGCGGGCTCACAGATACGCAGTATTTT. The chain links TRBV20-1 to TRBJ2-3; 10 bases are a match to TRBD2. With 6 bases clipped from V and 2 bases from J, the junction kept 8 bases outside the gene matches. The CDR3 is made up of 15 amino acids. Germline CDR1 DFQATT, CDR2 SNEGSKA (reference sequence).

There are many counts of this clonotype. The genes are TRBV27 and TRBJ1-1, with TRBD1 matching 7 bases. The ends lost 5 bases at V and 1 base at J; junction bases unmatched: 13. The CDR3 is 17 residues long. CDR1 MNHEY and CDR2 SMNVEV come from the germline V gene (reference sequence). The CDR3 DNA is TGTGCCAGCAGTAGCCCGACAGGGAGCTACCCGAACACTGAAGCTTTCTTT. This encodes CASSSPTGSYPNTEAFF.

The sample holds a few counts of this clonotype. The rearrangement joins TRBV19 to TRBJ2-1, with 7 bases lining up with TRBD2. V lost 0 bases, J lost 3 bases, and 8 bases stayed unmatched. CDR1 and CDR2 from the germline V gene are LNHDA and SQIVND (reference sequence). The CDR3 has 17 residues. CDR3 DNA: TGTGCCAGTAGTATAGATCTGGGAGGGAACTTCTACAATGAGCAGTTCTTC. As protein: CASSIDLGGNFYNEQFF.

The chain uses TRBV6-1 and TRBJ1-1; D not certain. The CDR3 has 13 amino acids. V was trimmed by 4 bases and J by 5 bases, leaving 11 bases between them. The germline CDR1 and CDR2 sequences are MNHNS and SASEGT. CDR3 sequence (DNA): TGTGCCAGCAGTGTAGGGAGGATGACTGAAGCTTTCTTT. It codes for CASSVGRMTEAFF.

This clonotype was recorded at least ten times. The chain employs TRBV20-1 and TRBJ2-1; D may correspond to TRBD1 or TRBD2 (5 bases each). Germline V CDR1 and CDR2: DFQATT, SNEGSKA (reference sequence). V dropped 5 bases and J dropped 3 bases, with 17 bases sitting between them. The CDR3 contains 15 residues. This chain's CDR3 is CSAPSFGGDYNEQFF. CDR3 bases: TGCAGTGCTCCCTCCTTTGGGGGAGACTACAATGAGCAGTTCTTC.

The V gene is TRBV6-1, the J gene TRBJ1-1; 7 nucleotides align to TRBD1. This CDR3 contains 15 residues. The germline gives CDR1 MNHNS, CDR2 SASEGT. Trimming removed 6 bases from V and 7 bases from J; junction bases left unmatched: 14. CDR3 DNA: TGTGCCAGCAGGCGAACAGGGGACGGGTCGGGTGAAGCTTTCTTT. Translated, it gives CASRRTGDGSGEAFF.

This clonotype was counted only a few times. The CDR3 DNA reads TGCAGTGTTAAACGGTGGGGTTACAATCAGCCCCAGCATTTT. Translation gives CSVKRWGYNQPQHF. This chain joins TRBV20-1 and TRBJ1-5; the D is unclear. Trimming removed 7 bases from V and 3 bases from J, with 16 bases in between. This CDR3 is built from 14 residues. CDR1 and CDR2 (germline): DFQATT, SNEGSKA (reference sequence).

This clonotype has just a few counts. At one of its ends the junction is not consistent with the germline gene, which may arise from a read error. The gene calls are TRBV5-1 and TRBJ2-2, with 7 bases fitting TRBD1. Germline loops: CDR1 SGHRS, CDR2 YFSETQ. The CDR3 has 16 residues. CDR3 region: CTSLLSTQGETGELFF. In nucleotides, the CDR3 is TGCACCAGCCTCCTGAGTACCCAGGGGGAAACCGGGGAGCTGTTTTTT.